The 20 T cell receptor beta chains reported below all come from one sample, sequenced in a study of blood T cell repertoires in COVID-19. Only in-frame clones appear in the TCRdb table, and some are missing; sequencing was by immunoSEQ multiplex PCR. The sample consists of 120,000 or so clones, roughly four fifths of them appearing once. The specimen was peripheral blood. The receptors were gathered from a man aged 30-40 years with COVID-19, enrolled during active disease.

The rearrangement links TRBV7-3 to TRBJ2-2; D is unresolved. The V end lost 3 bases, the J end lost 1 base, and 6 bases lay between the germline ends. The CDR3 is 14 residues long. The germline gives CDR1 SGHTA, CDR2 FQGTGA. As DNA, the CDR3 is TGTGCCAGCAGCTTGACGGGGAACACCGGGGAGCTGTTTTTT. Translated: CASSLTGNTGELFF.

This chain joins TRBV18 and TRBJ1-1; D remains ambiguous. The CDR3 sequence is 14 residues long. Trimming took 3 bases from V and 2 from J, leaving 10 bases between them. Germline values: CDR1 KGHSH, CDR2 LQKENI. As DNA, the CDR3 is TGTGCCAGCTCACCGGTTCAGGAAAACACTGAAGCTTTCTTT. Translated, it gives CASSPVQENTEAFF.

The CDR3 DNA sequence: TGTGCCAGCAGCTACAGTTATGGCTACACCTTC. This encodes CASSYSYGYTF. This rearrangement joins TRBV28 to TRBJ1-2; D ambiguous. V lost 6 bases and J 5 bases, leaving 7 bases between the germline ends. This CDR3 is built from 11 residues. Germline assignment: CDR1 MDHEN and CDR2 SYDVKM.

The CDR3 here is CASGPTDNTEAFF. CDR3 DNA: TGTGCTAGTGGTCCCACAGACAACACTGAAGCTTTCTTT. The chain couples TRBV12-5 to TRBJ1-1, with D uncertain. The CDR3 spans 13 residues. V dropped 5 bases and J dropped 2 bases, with 9 bases sitting between them. Germline lookup yields CDR1 LGHNT and CDR2 FRNRAP.

This rearrangement joins TRBV19 to TRBJ2-7; D not certain. Germline CDR1 reads LNHDA; CDR2 reads SQIVND (reference sequence). V was shortened by 5 bases and J by 3 bases, with 11 bases between the two germline ends. The CDR3 consists of 13 residues. CDR3 in amino acids: CASSPNEVYEQYF. CDR3 nucleotide sequence: TGTGCCAGTAGTCCTAACGAAGTCTACGAGCAGTACTTC.

The J gene is TRBJ2-3, the V gene TRBV5-1, with 9 bases lining up with TRBD1. This CDR3 has 15 residues. V gave up 3 bases and J gave up 4 bases; unmatched junction bases: 6. Germline V CDR1 and CDR2: SGHRS, YFSETQ. CDR3 DNA sequence: TGCGCCAGCAGCTCCTCCCGGGACAGGGCAGATACGCAGTATTTT. This sequence encodes CASSSSRDRADTQYF.

The rearrangement links TRBV7-2 to TRBJ1-1; 9 nucleotides agree with TRBD1. CDR3 size: 14 residues. Germline-derived CDR1 and CDR2 are SGHTA and FQGNSA. V lost 3 bases and J lost 4; bases outside the gene matches: 3. The CDR3, as DNA: TGTGCCAGCAGCTTGGGACAGGGAGTCACTGAAGCTTTCTTT. Its protein product is CASSLGQGVTEAFF.

This clone was seen a single time. The rearrangement uses TRBV19 and TRBJ1-2; D gene uncertain. V was clipped by 3 bases and J by 3 bases, with 20 bases between them. Germline assignment: CDR1 LNHDA and CDR2 SQIVND (reference sequence). The CDR3 runs to 17 residues. CDR3 in DNA: TGTGCCAGTAGTATGGAAGCCTATCCCCGGGGTGACTATGGCTACACCTTC. The encoded protein is CASSMEAYPRGDYGYTF.

This chain links TRBV5-4 with TRBJ1-6; a weak D match, TRBD1 (5 bases). The V gene lost 1 base and the J gene lost 7 bases, with 12 bases spanning the gap. The CDR3 length is 15 residues. Germline V gene lookup returns CDR1 SGHNT and CDR2 YYREEE (reference sequence). The CDR3 is CASSLSPGYNSPLHF. In DNA, the CDR3 is TGTGCCAGCAGCTTGAGCCCAGGGTACAATTCACCCCTCCACTTT.

This clone turned up a few times. The chain couples TRBV10-1 to TRBJ2-7; 10 positions match TRBD1. This CDR3 is built from 16 residues. CDR1 is WNHNN and CDR2 is SYGVQD in the germline V gene (reference sequence). The CDR3 loop is CSNEGQGRTISYEQYF. DNA of the CDR3: TGCTCTAACGAGGGACAGGGGCGAACAATTTCTTACGAGCAGTACTTC.

The chain joins TRBV19 to TRBJ1-1, with D possibly TRBD1 on 6 matching bases. Germline CDR1 and CDR2: LNHDA and SQIVND (reference sequence). There are 15 residues in the CDR3. Between the trimmed V and J ends, which lost 3 bases and 0 bases, there was a span of 11 bases. The CDR3, as DNA: TGTGCCAGTAGTATTAGGGGACACCTGAACACTGAAGCTTTCTTT. It translates to CASSIRGHLNTEAFF. The entire variable domain, with the rest obtained from reference TRBV19 and TRBJ1-1, is as follows: DGGITQSPKYLFRKEGQNVTLSCEQNLNHDAMYWYRQDPGQGLRLIYYSQIVNDFQKGDIAEGYSVSREKKESFPLTVTSAQKNPTAFYLCASSIRGHLNTEAFFGQGTRLTVV.

This chain joins TRBV4-1 and TRBJ1-1; the match to TRBD1 covers 7 bases. The V gene end was trimmed by 5 bases and the J gene end by 3 bases; junction bases not matched to a gene: 6. Germline V gene data show CDR1 as MGHRA and CDR2 as YSYEKL. The CDR3 extends over 14 amino acids. CDR3 DNA sequence: TGCGCCAGCAGCACAGGGGTGTTGGACACTGAAGCTTTCTTT. Protein: CASSTGVLDTEAFF.

The chain combines TRBV4-1 with TRBJ1-4; D gene uncertain. The CDR3 is 10 residues long. Germline loops: CDR1 MGHRA, CDR2 YSYEKL. V dropped 8 bases and J dropped 7 bases, with 5 bases sitting between them. Here the CDR3 reads CASSGEKLFF. In DNA, the CDR3 is TGCGCCAGCTCGGGTGAAAAACTGTTTTTT.

This clone is a singleton in its sample. This sequence joins TRBV4-2 and TRBJ2-1; D perhaps matches TRBD2 (6 bases). The CDR3 loop spans 15 amino acids. From germline, CDR1 is LGHNA and CDR2 YNFKEQ. V was shortened by 0 bases and J by 7 bases, with 13 bases between the two germline ends. CDR3 in DNA: TGTGCCAGCAGCCAAGATCTGGCGGGAAAGAATGAGCAGTTCTTC. This gives the protein CASSQDLAGKNEQFF.

The genes are TRBV19 and TRBJ2-1; 9 bases map to TRBD1. J gave up 0 bases and V 4 bases, and 13 bases lay outside the gene matches. This CDR3 is built from 19 residues. The germline CDR1 and CDR2 sequences are LNHDA and SQIVND (reference sequence). CDR3 DNA: TGTGCCAGTAGTACCAGAAGAGTACAGGGGGCCAGCTCCTACAATGAGCAGTTCTTC. Translation gives CASSTRRVQGASSYNEQFF.

The V call is TRBV7-8, the J call TRBJ2-5; 10 positions match TRBD2. This CDR3 has 19 residues. Germline-derived CDR1 and CDR2 are SGHVS and FQNEAQ. V gave up 5 bases and J gave up 0 bases; unmatched junction bases: 15. The DNA of the CDR3 is TGTGCCAGCAGCCCACCCCTAGCGGGGGCTGCGATGTACCAAGAGACCCAGTACTTC. This gives the protein CASSPPLAGAAMYQETQYF.

CDR3 sequence: CASTQGTPSTGELFF. The CDR3 DNA follows: TGTGCCAGTACCCAAGGGACACCTTCGACCGGGGAGCTGTTTTTT. This chain connects TRBV19 to TRBJ2-2, with D possibly matching TRBD1 (6 bases). Germline values: CDR1 LNHDA, CDR2 SQIVND (reference sequence). Trimming removed 7 bases at V and 5 bases at J, with 17 bases between. The length of the CDR3 is 15 residues.

The chain is built from TRBV6-6 and TRBJ1-5, with D possibly being TRBD1 (5 bases). The ends were cut back, 5 bases at V and 7 bases at J, with 9 bases in the middle. CDR1 and CDR2 (germline): MNHNY, SVGAGI (reference sequence). The CDR3 has 12 amino acids. The CDR3 sequence: CASSLKGQPQHF. The CDR3 nucleotides read TGTGCCAGCAGTCTAAAGGGGCAGCCCCAGCATTTT.

The gene calls are TRBV12-3 or TRBV12-4 and TRBJ2-1, with D maybe TRBD1 (5 bases). The V and J ends lost 1 base and 8 bases respectively, with 9 bases between them. CDR3 length equals 13 residues. CDR3 coding DNA: TGTGCCAGCAGTTTAGGGGGCAGGGATGAGCAGTTCTTC. Translation: CASSLGGRDEQFF.

The chain has TRBV9 and TRBJ2-1, with a possible D match to TRBD2 (7 bases). The CDR3 length is 15 residues. In germline, CDR1 is SGDLS, CDR2 YYNGEE. The V end was cut by 4 bases, the J end by 7 bases, with 18 bases between. The chain's CDR3 is CASSPGEGVYNEQFF. CDR3 nucleotides: TGTGCCAGCAGCCCAGGGGAGGGGGTGTATAATGAGCAGTTCTTC.